This TCR beta chain stems from a study of beta chain features in type 1 diabetes (dated by TCRdb to about 2018). Regarding the research as a whole: No differences in mean age, gender distribution, total cell number or subset yield were found between patients and healthy donors. A total of 107,917,701 sorted cells were examined across all samples, and the number of cells per subset was strongly correlated with RNA yield. Naive and central memory subsets were obtained from all 30 or so donors, but regulatory and stem cell-like memory subsets were isolated from only 8 patients and about eight healthy donors. In the study, TCRB repertoires of sorted circulating CD4+ T cell subsets from recently diagnosed type 1 diabetes patients were compared with those of matched healthy donors. Findings and caveats that apply to the study as a whole: Shorter templates might have been favored by PCR, but patient and control samples were amplified and corrected together, so both groups would have been affected equally by any skew. At VDJ recombination sites, patients with type 1 diabetes made fewer insertions and deleted more nucleotides, a pattern implying thymic rearrangement abnormalities. Naive, central memory and regulatory TCRB repertoires appeared to be more similar among patients than among healthy donors. Because cDNA rather than genomic DNA was sequenced, highly expressing activated cells could have been over-represented, although no difference in activation and CD3 levels was found between groups. Type 1 diabetes patients showed a moderate but significant shortening of TCRB CDR3 length in all four CD4+ subsets. HLA sub-analyses involved small numbers of individuals, so any influence of HLA type on TCRB rearrangement remained unresolved.

The High Capacity cDNA Reverse Transcription Kit was used to reverse transcribe all of the isolated RNA, meaning that expressed TCRB transcripts were what got sequenced. Naive, central memory and regulatory T cell samples underwent deep immunoSEQ sequencing, averaging roughly 3.5 million total reads per sample. After sorted cells were lysed in RLT buffer, RNA was extracted with DNase-treated RNeasy Micro or Mini kits, with the choice depending on cell number. To prevent cross-contamination, every cell subset was processed on its own, while patient and healthy donor samples were processed together. TCRB sequences were amplified from cDNA with the immunoSEQ multiplex PCR, producing 87-bp fragments spanning the CDR3 region. Sequencing of the amplicons was performed on the Illumina HiSeq platform. For the original study's pipeline: PCR bias was computationally corrected using synthetic template baselines, reads within Hamming distance 2 were collapsed, and singletons that could not be merged were discarded. Reads were aligned against IMGT so that V, D and J genes, CDR3 length and insertions or deletions at six rearrangement sites could be assigned. Clonotype counts were normalized to sorted cell number within each subset before computing true diversity and Gini coefficients with the tcR R package. The overlap coefficient, calculated on TCRB nucleotide sequences, was used to measure repertoire sharing. Drawn from immuneACCESS, this table holds only the in-frame rearrangements with V and J called that TCRdb kept. Clones are partly lost; checked studies trace under half to an unresolved V gene and leave the rest unexplained. V and J calls and clone size follow that table, whereas D and trimming were derived from the DNA. For this sample there are 300,000 to 350,000 clones; less than 10% appear just once. 0.44% of the sample rests with the top ten.

This clone was seen ten or more times. Its binding antigen is unknown. The record has no base qualities; no much larger clone is one base away. Counted from cysteine to phenylalanine, this CDR3 has 13 amino acids. Of all the DNA, just the CDR3 is kept, 39 bases in frame from base 1. For CDR1 and CDR2, the germline V gene lists MDHEN and SYDVKM. V and J are trimmed by 8 bases and 5 bases, and the gene matches miss 4 bases of the junction. Each donor gave one peripheral blood draw, averaging approximately 0.12 L, which was collected into heparinised tubes. A BD FACSAria II was used to sort naive, central memory, regulatory and stem cell-like memory CD4+ T cells with a panel that included CD45RO, CCR7, CD25, CD127, CD95 and CD27. All sorted populations exceeded 95% purity. PBMCs were separated immediately by Lymphoprep density gradient centrifugation and were stained directly, without being cultured. So that batch effects would be minimized, each experiment stained and sorted samples in pairs, pairing one healthy donor with one patient.

This clonotype originated in a young woman in good health. The chain joins TRBV28 to TRBJ2-1; 9 middle bases align to TRBD1. Specimen: central memory CD4+ T cells from blood. The CDR3: CASEGQGNNEQFF. The DNA sequence reads TGTGCCAGCGAGGGACAGGGAAACAATGAGCAGTTCTTC.